The clone carrying this T cell receptor beta chain was counted only a few times. The antigen remains unidentified. This CDR3 comprises 14 residues. Germline V CDR1 and CDR2: KGHSH, LQKENI. With V trimmed by 2 bases and J by 7 bases, 5 bases remained unmatched. These data originate in a study of beta chain features in type 1 diabetes. Study conclusions and caveats: HLA effects on TCRB rearrangement stayed unresolved here. The similarity of naive, central memory and Treg TCRB repertoires appeared greater among patients than among healthy donors. There was a moderate but significant shortening of TCRB CDR3s in all four CD4+ subsets of Type 1 diabetes patients. VDJ junctions from type 1 diabetes patients carried fewer insertions and larger deletions.

Expressed TCRB transcripts got sequenced, as all isolated RNA was reverse transcribed. Some 4 million reads were obtained on average from naive, central memory and regulatory T cell samples. Only in-frame clones appear in the TCRdb table, and some are missing; sequencing was by immunoSEQ multiplex PCR. Among 150,000 to 200,000 clones, about 9% were seen once, and the ten largest hold roughly 0.72%. The chain combines TRBV18 with TRBJ2-1; TRBD1 aligns across 7 bases. This TCR was sampled from a woman aged 25 to 39 with type 1 diabetes. Material for sequencing was central memory CD4+ T cells from blood. The CDR3 reads CASSPGTERNEQFF. CDR3 nucleotide sequence: TGTGCCAGCTCACCAGGGACAGAGAGGAATGAGCAGTTCTTC.